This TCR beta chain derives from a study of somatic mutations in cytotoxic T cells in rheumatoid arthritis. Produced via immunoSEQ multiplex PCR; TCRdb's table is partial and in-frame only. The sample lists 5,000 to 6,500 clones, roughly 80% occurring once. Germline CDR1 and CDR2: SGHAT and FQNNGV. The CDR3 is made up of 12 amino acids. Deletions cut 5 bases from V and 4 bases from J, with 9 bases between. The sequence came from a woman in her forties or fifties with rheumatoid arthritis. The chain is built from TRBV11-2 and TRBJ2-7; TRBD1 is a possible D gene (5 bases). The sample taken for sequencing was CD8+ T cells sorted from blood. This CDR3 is CASSGALYEQYF. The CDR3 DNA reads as TGTGCCAGCAGCGGGGCCCTATACGAGCAGTACTTC. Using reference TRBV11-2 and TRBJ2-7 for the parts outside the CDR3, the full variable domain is EAGVAQSPRYKIIEKRQSVAFWCNPISGHATLYWYQQILGQGPKLLIQFQNNGVVDDSQLPKDRFSAERLKGVDSTLKIQPAKLEDSAVYLCASSGALYEQYFGPGTRLTVT.